This T cell receptor beta chain was sequenced during a study of cytomegalovirus exposure and HLA in healthy donors. On the study more broadly: Sequencing of 150 million to 200 million T cells in an earlier analysis found 95 million to 120 million unique TCR beta sequences. Findings and limits, study-wide: Productive status was seen about 87% or about 30% of the time for most TCR beta V segments in an earlier analysis.

This CDR3 contains 14 residues. The germline gives CDR1 SGHTA, CDR2 FQGNSA. With V trimmed by 6 bases and J by 12 bases, 12 bases remained unmatched. PCR employed 60 Vbeta and 13 Jbeta primers. Profiling relied on immunoSEQ multiplex PCR, and the TCRdb table lists in-frame clones only, not all of them. The sample gives approximately 97,000 clones, around 81% of which show up once; about 4.4% is in the top ten. As to this clone: What it binds is unknown.

The sequence derives from a woman in her seventies in good health and CMV-seropositive. The V gene is TRBV7-2, the J gene TRBJ2-7, with 12 bases that match TRBD2. Sequenced sample: PBMCs. CDR3 nucleotides: TGTGCCAGCAGACCTGGGCTAGCGGGAGGGCCGCTGTACTTC. Translated, it gives CASRPGLAGGPLYF.